This T cell receptor (beta chain) came from a study of cytomegalovirus exposure and HLA in healthy donors. Study at large: There were fewer than 130 million unique TCR beta sequences, drawn from approximately 180 million T cells, in an earlier analysis. Early on, a data release was issued that held approximately 92 million unique TCRs from HLA-typed donors.

These donors counted as nominally healthy when sampled, but unrecorded immune exposures were likely. The sample holds one count of this clone. Its specificity is unknown. Study-wide results and limits: The study listed under 200 cytomegalovirus-associated TCR beta chains.

A multiplex PCR was run with 60 Vbeta primers and 13 Jbeta primers. Data came from immunoSEQ multiplex PCR; TCRdb stores just in-frame clones and leaves some out. The profile covers over 120,000 clones, with roughly 80% appearing a single time and 2.5% to 3.5% taken by the ten largest. This sequence was found in a woman under 40 in good health and CMV-seronegative. The sample consisted of PBMCs.

Here the CDR3 reads CASSLASRADTQYF. CDR3 nucleotides: TGTGCCAGCAGCTTGGCTAGTCGTGCAGATACGCAGTATTTT. The chain links TRBV5-4 to TRBJ2-3; D unclear. This CDR3 comprises 14 residues. Germline loops: CDR1 SGHNT, CDR2 YYREEE (reference sequence). The V end lost 0 bases, the J end lost 4 bases, and 9 bases lay between the germline ends. Variable domain in full (rest from reference TRBV5-4 and TRBJ2-3): ETGVTQSPTHLIKTRGQQVTLRCSSQSGHNTVSWYQQALGQGPQFIFQYYREEENGRGNFPPRFSGLQFPNYSSELNVNALELDDSALYLCASSLASRADTQYFGPGTRLTVL.